The 16 T cell receptor beta chains in this list originate from one sample, sequenced in a study of T-cell memory formation after mild COVID-19. In TCRdb, the 5' RACE reads were re-called with MiXCR into one record per CDR3 protein. This table has fewer than 40,000 distinct CDR3 sequences, more than 9.5% appearing once. The sample comprised PBMCs or a T cell subset sorted from them (not recorded which). These receptors came from a man between 18 and 35 years old who had mild COVID-19 (a few samples of this study predate the infection). Cell type and time point are not known.

This clonotype was seen many times. The V call is TRBV7-9, the J call TRBJ1-1, with a possible D match to TRBD1 (5 bases). Germline V lookup: CDR1 SEHNR, CDR2 FQNEAQ (reference sequence). The CDR3 sequence is 14 residues long. Deletions cut 5 bases from V and 1 base from J, with 11 bases between. The CDR3 bases are TGTGCCAGCAGCATCCATGACAGGAACACTGAAGCTTTCTTT. It is translated as CASSIHDRNTEAFF.

V is TRBV7-9 and J is TRBJ1-1; a possible D gene is TRBD1 (5 bases). V was cut by 5 bases and J by 0 bases, with 10 bases left in between. The CDR3 contains 14 residues. CDR1 is SEHNR, CDR2 FQNEAQ, per germline (reference sequence). The CDR3 DNA reads as TGTGCCAGCAGCCCCAGGGAAATGAACACTGAAGCTTTCTTT. As protein: CASSPREMNTEAFF.

This clonotype has ten or more counts. The rearrangement links TRBV10-3 to TRBJ1-4; possibly TRBD1 for D (6 bases). This CDR3 has 15 residues. From germline, CDR1 is ENHRY and CDR2 SYGVKD. Trimming shortened V by 0 bases and J by 10 bases, and 15 bases separated the two germline ends. The CDR3 spells CAISESRGDSVKLFF. For the CDR3, the DNA is TGTGCCATCAGTGAGTCGAGGGGGGACTCCGTAAAACTGTTTTTT.

This rearrangement joins TRBV5-1 to TRBJ2-2; D tentatively reads TRBD1 or TRBD2 (5 bases each). Trimming left V 7 bases short and J 3 bases short, with 13 bases between. Germline CDR1 SGHRS, CDR2 YFSETQ. The length of the CDR3 is 14 residues. CDR3 region: CASGGRNYTGELFF. CDR3 DNA: TGCGCCAGCGGGGGACGGAATTACACCGGGGAGCTGTTTTTT. Full variable domain (missing parts from reference TRBV5-1 and TRBJ2-2): KAGVTQTPRYLIKTRGQQVTLSCSPISGHRSVSWYQQTPGQGLQFLFEYFSETQRNKGNFPGRFSGRQFSNSRSEMNVSTLELGDSALYLCASGGRNYTGELFFGEGSRLTVL.

This clonotype showed up many times. V is TRBV15 and J is TRBJ2-3, with TRBD2 matching over 8 bases. Losses at the gene ends were 5 bases for V and 2 bases for J; bases not matched to a gene: 3. Germline assignment: CDR1 LNHNV and CDR2 YYDKDF (reference sequence). The CDR3 covers 14 residues. DNA for the CDR3: TGTGCCACCAGCGGCGGGGGGCTCACAGATACGCAGTATTTT. Translated, it gives CATSGGGLTDTQYF.

Ten or more counts support this clonotype. J is TRBJ2-2 and V is TRBV7-9; 11 positions agree with TRBD1. The CDR3 spans 17 residues. Trimming cost V 4 bases and J 8 bases; bases outside gene matches: 12. Germline V CDR1 and CDR2: SEHNR, FQNEAQ (reference sequence). This CDR3 reads CASSSLGQGAMMGELFF. CDR3 in DNA: TGTGCCAGCAGCTCCCTCGGACAGGGGGCAATGATGGGGGAGCTGTTTTTT.

This clonotype has just a few counts. This chain connects TRBV20-1 to TRBJ1-3; no definite D call. Germline CDR1 and CDR2: DFQATT and SNEGSKA (reference sequence). V dropped 7 bases and J dropped 0 bases, with 13 bases sitting between them. This CDR3 is built from 14 residues. Here the CDR3 reads CSGLDGRSGNTIYF. The CDR3 DNA sequence: TGCAGTGGTCTGGACGGTCGCTCTGGAAACACCATATATTTT.

This clonotype was seen repeatedly, ten times or more. V usage is TRBV6-1 and J usage is TRBJ2-3, with D possibly being TRBD1 (6 bases). Germline V gene sequence: CDR1 MNHNS, CDR2 SASEGT. The length of the CDR3 is 14 residues. Trimming pared 8 bases from V and 1 base from J, leaving 13 bases between. CDR3 residues: CASLWNRGTDTQYF. The CDR3, as DNA: TGTGCCAGCTTATGGAACAGGGGCACAGATACGCAGTATTTT.

The chain employs TRBV6-2 or TRBV6-3 and TRBJ2-1, with TRBD2 matching over 11 bases. Trimming removed 5 bases from V and 0 bases from J; junction bases left unmatched: 6. From germline, CDR1 is MNHEY and CDR2 SVGEGT. The CDR3 contains 17 residues. In DNA, the CDR3 is TGTGCCAGCAGTGGACTAGCGGGTCCTCACTCCTACAATGAGCAGTTCTTC. It specifies CASSGLAGPHSYNEQFF.

This clonotype was recorded many times. The chain employs TRBV7-2 and TRBJ1-1; D is uncertain. CDR3 length: 15 residues. Deletions cut 1 base from V and 0 bases from J, with 9 bases between. CDR1 is SGHTA, CDR2 FQGNSA, per germline. In nucleotides, the CDR3 is TGTGCCAGCAGCTTAGGGGGAGGTATGAACACTGAAGCTTTCTTT. As protein: CASSLGGGMNTEAFF. The variable domain in full, completed from reference TRBV7-2 and TRBJ1-1, reads GAGVSQSPSNKVTEKGKDVELRCDPISGHTALYWYRQSLGQGLEFLIYFQGNSAPDKSGLPSDRFSAERTGGSVSTLTIQRTQQEDSAVYLCASSLGGGMNTEAFFGQGTRLTVV.

This clonotype was picked up many times. V and J are TRBV5-1 and TRBJ2-3; TRBD2 is a possible D gene (5 bases). Trimming left V 7 bases short and J 4 bases short, with 13 bases between. CDR1 and CDR2 (germline): SGHRS, YFSETQ. The CDR3 contains 13 residues. CDR3: CASGEIKADTQYF. CDR3 in DNA: TGCGCCAGCGGGGAGATCAAGGCAGATACGCAGTATTTT.

The sample holds many counts of this clonotype. This chain links TRBV12-3 or TRBV12-4 with TRBJ1-2, with D unresolved. This CDR3 is built from 11 residues. Trimming pared 3 bases from V and 6 bases from J, leaving 5 bases between. The CDR3 is CASSFGDGYTF. The CDR3 nucleotides are TGTGCCAGCAGTTTCGGGGATGGCTACACCTTC.

This clonotype was seen at least ten times. This chain joins TRBV20-1 and TRBJ1-2; 7 bases are shared with TRBD1. Germline trimming cut 3 bases from V and 5 bases from J; bases unmatched to any gene: 9. Germline V lookup: CDR1 DFQATT, CDR2 SNEGSKA (reference sequence). The CDR3 is made up of 14 amino acids. CDR3 coding DNA: TGCAGTGCTAGTGTCGGGACAGCACTTTATGGCTACACCTTC. Translating it yields CSASVGTALYGYTF.

In its sample, this clonotype was seen many times. The J gene is TRBJ1-5, the V gene TRBV20-1; D might be TRBD1 (6 bases). Germline CDR1 DFQATT, CDR2 SNEGSKA (reference sequence). V gave up 0 bases and J gave up 1 base, with 19 bases separating them. CDR3 size: 18 residues. CDR3 sequence (DNA): TGCAGTGCTAGAGATTTGTCCCTCGGGGGGCAGAGCAATCAGCCCCAGCATTTT. It specifies CSARDLSLGGQSNQPQHF.

The rearrangement joins TRBV19 to TRBJ1-1, with unresolved D. The CDR3 is 11 residues long. V was trimmed by 7 bases and J by 3 bases, leaving 6 bases between them. The germline CDR1 and CDR2 sequences are LNHDA and SQIVND (reference sequence). DNA for the CDR3: TGTGCCAGTAAGGAGGACACTGAAGCTTTCTTT. It codes for CASKEDTEAFF.

This clonotype was recorded many times. V and J are TRBV7-2 and TRBJ2-5; a weak D match, TRBD2 (5 bases). Trimming removed 2 bases from V and 3 bases from J, with 13 bases in between. The CDR3 is 15 amino acids. Germline assignment: CDR1 SGHTA and CDR2 FQGNSA. The CDR3 DNA sequence: TGTGCCAGCAGCTTAAATCGCGGGCCGGAAGAGACCCAGTACTTC. Residues: CASSLNRGPEETQYF.